The clone carrying this T cell receptor (beta chain) is a singleton in its sample. TCRdb's copy holds only in-frame clones and misses some; the assay was immunoSEQ multiplex PCR. The top ten hold around 3.1% of the sample, which has roughly 70,000 clones, approximately 90% seen once. Germline CDR1 is SGDLS and CDR2 is YYNGEE. The CDR3 consists of 14 residues. Trimming cost V 8 bases and J 2 bases, with 17 bases left between them. This specimen belongs to a study of cytotoxic CD8 clonotypes in ibrutinib-treated CLL. Genomic DNA for TCR beta libraries, 2 to 2.5 micrograms, came from cryopreserved PBMCs.

Sequences were derived from PBMCs, sampled after 12 months of ibrutinib treatment. The chain recombines TRBV9 with TRBJ2-7; the D gene is possibly TRBD1 (6 bases). This TCR was recovered from a human donor with chronic lymphocytic leukemia. This CDR3 is CASARDTSTYEQYF. The CDR3 nucleotides are TGTGCCAGTGCCCGGGACACCTCCACCTACGAGCAGTACTTC.